The source of this T cell receptor beta chain is a study of PD-1 blockade in classical Hodgkin lymphoma. Overall study: With a 2-week interval, patients received intravenous nivolumab at 3 mg/kg.

Brentuximab vedotin exposure varied, and every patient relapsed after autologous stem cell transplantation. Here immunoSEQ multiplex PCR was the method, and the copy in TCRdb shows in-frame clones only, minus some. This repertoire shows about 34,000 clones, around 76% found once; its top ten account for around 15%. The sample in question was peripheral blood mononuclear cells (PBMCs), obtained before the second cycle of nivolumab. The clonotype originates from a human donor with classical Hodgkin lymphoma.

The CDR3 bases are TGCGCCAGCTCCAGTTGGGATAACAATGAGCAGTTCTTC. Protein product: CASSSWDNNEQFF. This chain links TRBV4-1 with TRBJ2-1; no clear D. Trimming removed 8 bases from V and 5 bases from J, with 13 bases in between. The CDR3 consists of 13 residues. From germline, CDR1 is MGHRA and CDR2 YSYEKL.